The 12 T cell receptor beta chains given below trace back to one sample, sequenced in a study of human T cells and chemical hapten exposure. TCRdb passed the RACE reads through MiXCR, listing each CDR3 protein once. The sample includes roughly 40,000 distinct CDR3 sequences, about 9.6% of them seen just once. Time point described: patch test 2, 6 weeks after DPC sensitization. Described treatment: therapeutic diphenylcyclopropenone sensitization with weekly scalp DPC. Whole blood that had not been fractionated was the source of extracted total RNA. The specimen was whole blood, collected in connection with sensitization to the hapten diphenylcyclopropenone (DPC). The source is a young woman with alopecia areata. Some clones in this sample may be carry-over from other donors' samples.

This clonotype was counted only a few times. The J gene is TRBJ1-1, the V gene TRBV3-1; no clear D gene. This CDR3 has 13 residues. Trimming stripped 1 base from V and 7 bases from J, with 10 bases between. Germline assignment: CDR1 LGHDT and CDR2 YNNKEL (reference sequence). CDR3 coding DNA: TGTGCCAGCAGCCAAGCGGGCCGTAGTGAAGCTTTCTTT. This encodes CASSQAGRSEAFF.

Ten or more counts support this clonotype. This chain joins TRBV25-1 and TRBJ2-5; tentatively, D is TRBD1 (6 bases). Trimming cost V 1 base and J 1 base, with 16 bases left between them. CDR1 and CDR2 (germline): MGHDK, SYGVNS. This CDR3 has 17 residues. The CDR3 sequence: CASSESGRGRVQETQYF. Written as DNA, the CDR3 is TGTGCCAGCAGTGAATCTGGCAGGGGCAGGGTCCAAGAGACCCAGTACTTC.

The rearrangement joins TRBV10-3 to TRBJ2-1; D not certain. V was cut by 0 bases and J by 12 bases, with 9 bases left in between. Germline CDR1 ENHRY, CDR2 SYGVKD. This CDR3 has 12 residues. The CDR3 nucleotides are TGTGCCATCAGTGAGTCGTCCGGCTGGCAGTTCTTC. Its translation is CAISESSGWQFF.

This clonotype was found a few times. The rearrangement joins TRBV7-2 to TRBJ1-1, with TRBD1 identical over 8 bases. Unmatched junction bases numbered 3, after V lost 3 bases and J lost 6 bases. Germline assignment: CDR1 SGHTA and CDR2 FQGNSA. The CDR3 covers 13 residues. The CDR3 is CASSLWTGPEAFF. In DNA form, the CDR3 reads TGTGCCAGCAGCTTGTGGACAGGGCCTGAAGCTTTCTTT.

This clonotype was found a few times. The chain employs TRBV28 and TRBJ2-5, with 11 bases identical to TRBD1. Looked up from germline, CDR1 is MDHEN and CDR2 is SYDVKM. This CDR3 spans 14 amino acids. J gave up 4 bases and V 4 bases, and 2 bases lay outside the gene matches. CDR3 protein: CASSSGTGGETQYF. The CDR3 region has the DNA TGTGCCAGCAGTTCCGGGACAGGGGGAGAGACCCAGTACTTC. Using reference TRBV28 and TRBJ2-5 for the parts outside the CDR3, the full variable domain is DVKVTQSSRYLVKRTGEKVFLECVQDMDHENMFWYRQDPGLGLRLIYFSYDVKMKEKGDIPEGYSVSREKKERFSLILESASTNQTSMYLCASSSGTGGETQYFGPGTRLLVL.

In this sample, this clonotype turned up many times. The chain combines TRBV6-1 with TRBJ2-5; a weak D match, TRBD1 (6 bases). CDR1 and CDR2 from the germline V gene are MNHNS and SASEGT. This CDR3 contains 16 residues. The V end was cut by 6 bases, the J end by 3 bases, with 20 bases between. The CDR3 is CASRSNSVRGKETQYF. CDR3 nucleotide sequence: TGTGCCAGCAGATCCAACTCGGTCAGGGGCAAAGAGACCCAGTACTTC.

This clonotype was found many times. V gene TRBV24-1 combines with J gene TRBJ1-2, with D possibly TRBD1 on 5 matching bases. The ends were cut back, 5 bases at V and 6 bases at J, with 6 bases in the middle. The CDR3 is 11 amino acids. The germline V gene encodes CDR1 KGHDR and CDR2 SFDVKD. As DNA, the CDR3 is TGTGCCACCAGTGGGGGGGATGGCTACACCTTC. Translation: CATSGGDGYTF.

This clonotype was found a few times. The rearrangement joins TRBV5-4 to TRBJ1-6, with 8 bases that match TRBD1. Germline V gene lookup returns CDR1 SGHNT and CDR2 YYREEE (reference sequence). The V gene end was trimmed by 3 bases and the J gene end by 12 bases; junction bases not matched to a gene: 8. CDR3 length: 14 residues. CDR3 nucleotide sequence: TGTGCCAGCAGCTCTGACAGGGGACGGGTACCCCTCCACTTT. It specifies CASSSDRGRVPLHF.

This clonotype appeared a few times. This chain links TRBV7-3 with TRBJ2-2; D is possibly TRBD1 (6 bases). CDR1 and CDR2 from the germline V gene are SGHTA and FQGTGA. The CDR3 spans 15 residues. Trimming left V 3 bases short and J 3 bases short, with 11 bases between. CDR3 nucleotides: TGTGCCAGCAGCTTTGAGGGGGTCGACACCGGGGAGCTGTTTTTT. Protein sequence: CASSFEGVDTGELFF. Variable domain in full (rest from reference TRBV7-3 and TRBJ2-2): GAGVSQTPSNKVTEKGKYVELRCDPISGHTALYWYRQSLGQGPEFLIYFQGTGAADDSGLPNDRFFAVRPEGSVSTLKIQRTERGDSAVYLCASSFEGVDTGELFFGEGSRLTVL.

This clonotype was counted many times. The gene calls are TRBV2 and TRBJ2-7, with D uncertain. With 7 bases removed from V and 4 bases from J, the gap between germline ends came to 20 bases. The CDR3 is made up of 15 amino acids. From germline, CDR1 is SNHLY and CDR2 FYNNEI. This chain's CDR3 is CASKFRSSLQYEQYF. In DNA form, the CDR3 reads TGTGCCAGCAAGTTCCGGAGTAGTCTCCAATACGAGCAGTACTTC.

This clonotype has just a few counts. This chain joins TRBV19 and TRBJ2-3; weak D call: TRBD2 (5 bases). Germline lookup yields CDR1 LNHDA and CDR2 SQIVND (reference sequence). The germline V and J ends were trimmed by 3 bases and 6 bases, with 10 bases remaining between them. The CDR3 is 13 residues long. The CDR3 DNA follows: TGTGCCAGTAGTATGACGGACTGGGATACGCAGTATTTT. It specifies CASSMTDWDTQYF.

This clonotype was seen a handful of times. V is TRBV3-1 and J is TRBJ2-1; D is uncertain. The CDR3 is 12 residues long. V lost 4 bases to trimming and J lost 7 bases, with 8 bases between them. Germline V lookup: CDR1 LGHDT, CDR2 YNNKEL (reference sequence). CDR3 region: CASSLSTNEQFF. The DNA for the CDR3 is TGTGCCAGCAGCCTGAGTACGAATGAGCAGTTCTTC.